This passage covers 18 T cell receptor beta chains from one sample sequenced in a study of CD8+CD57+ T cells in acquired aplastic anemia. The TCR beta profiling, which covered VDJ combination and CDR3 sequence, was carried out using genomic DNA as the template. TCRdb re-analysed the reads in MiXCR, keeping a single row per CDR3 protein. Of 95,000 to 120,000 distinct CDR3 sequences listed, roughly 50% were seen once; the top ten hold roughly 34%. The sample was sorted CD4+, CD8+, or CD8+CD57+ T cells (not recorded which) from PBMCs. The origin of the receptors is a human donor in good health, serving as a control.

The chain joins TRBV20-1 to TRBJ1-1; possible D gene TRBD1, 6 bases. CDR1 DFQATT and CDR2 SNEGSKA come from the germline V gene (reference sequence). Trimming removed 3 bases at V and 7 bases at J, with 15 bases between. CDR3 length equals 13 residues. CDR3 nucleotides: TGCAGTGCTAGGGGAACAGGGAACCTTGAAGCTTTCTTT. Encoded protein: CSARGTGNLEAFF.

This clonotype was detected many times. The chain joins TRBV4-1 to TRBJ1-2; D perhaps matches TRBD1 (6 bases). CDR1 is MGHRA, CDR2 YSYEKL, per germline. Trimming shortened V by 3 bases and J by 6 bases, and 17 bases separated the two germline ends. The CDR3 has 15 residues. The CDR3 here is CASSQRQEYYNGYTF. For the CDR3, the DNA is TGCGCCAGCAGCCAGAGACAGGAGTATTACAATGGCTACACCTTC.

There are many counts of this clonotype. CDR3 loop: CASSVGRGSGWRGREQFF. As DNA, the CDR3 is TGTGCCAGCAGCGTCGGTCGTGGGAGCGGCTGGCGGGGGAGAGAGCAGTTCTTC. The rearrangement links TRBV9 to TRBJ2-1, with 7 bases fitting TRBD2. The CDR3 is 18 amino acids. Germline CDR1 is SGDLS and CDR2 is YYNGEE. The ends lost 2 bases at V and 10 bases at J; junction bases unmatched: 21. The full variable domain, its missing parts supplied by reference TRBV9 and TRBJ2-1, is DSGVTQTPKHLITATGQRVTLRCSPRSGDLSVYWYQQSLDQGLQFLIQYYNGEERAKGNILERFSAQQFPDLHSELNLSSLELGDSALYFCASSVGRGSGWRGREQFFGPGTRLTVL.

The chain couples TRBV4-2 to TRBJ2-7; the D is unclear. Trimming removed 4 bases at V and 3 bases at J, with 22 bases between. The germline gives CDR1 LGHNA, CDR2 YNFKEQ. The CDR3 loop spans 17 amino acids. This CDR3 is CASSPRSHLPSLYEQYF. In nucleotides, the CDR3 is TGTGCCAGCAGCCCCCGATCCCACCTCCCTTCACTCTACGAGCAGTACTTC.

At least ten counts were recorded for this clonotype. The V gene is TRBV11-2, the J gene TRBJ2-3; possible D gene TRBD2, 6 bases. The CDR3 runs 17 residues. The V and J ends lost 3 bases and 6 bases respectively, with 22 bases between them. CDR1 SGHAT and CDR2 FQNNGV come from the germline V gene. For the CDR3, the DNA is TGTGCCAGCAGCTTTTCGCCTAGGGAGGTCACGGTTGATACGCAGTATTTT. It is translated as CASSFSPREVTVDTQYF.

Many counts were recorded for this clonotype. DNA for the CDR3: TGTGCCAGCAGTTTCGGCGGCACAGATACGCAGTATTTT. Residues: CASSFGGTDTQYF. V and J are TRBV12-3 or TRBV12-4 and TRBJ2-3; D remains ambiguous. This CDR3 comprises 13 residues. The V end was cut by 3 bases, the J end by 1 base, with 5 bases between.

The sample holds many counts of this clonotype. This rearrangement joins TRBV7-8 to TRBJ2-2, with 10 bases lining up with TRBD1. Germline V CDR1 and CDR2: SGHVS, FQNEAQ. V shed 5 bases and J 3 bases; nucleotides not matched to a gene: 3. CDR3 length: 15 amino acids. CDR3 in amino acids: CASSRQGADTGELFF. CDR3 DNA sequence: TGTGCCAGCAGCCGACAGGGGGCTGACACCGGGGAGCTGTTTTTT.

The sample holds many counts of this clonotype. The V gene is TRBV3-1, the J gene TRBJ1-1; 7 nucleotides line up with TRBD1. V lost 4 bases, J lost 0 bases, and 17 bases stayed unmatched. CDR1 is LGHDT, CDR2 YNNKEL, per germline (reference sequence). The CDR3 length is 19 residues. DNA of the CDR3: TGTGCCAGCAGCCGTCGGTCCACCCTCGAACAGGGGATGAACACTGAAGCTTTCTTT. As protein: CASSRRSTLEQGMNTEAFF.

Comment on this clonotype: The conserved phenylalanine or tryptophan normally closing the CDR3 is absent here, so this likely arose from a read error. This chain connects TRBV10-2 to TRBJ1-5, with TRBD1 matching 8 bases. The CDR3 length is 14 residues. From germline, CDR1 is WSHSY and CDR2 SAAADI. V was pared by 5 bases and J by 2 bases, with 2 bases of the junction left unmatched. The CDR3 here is CASSKTGGNQPQHL. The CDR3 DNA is TGCGCCAGCAGTAAGACAGGGGGCAATCAGCCCCAGCATCTT.

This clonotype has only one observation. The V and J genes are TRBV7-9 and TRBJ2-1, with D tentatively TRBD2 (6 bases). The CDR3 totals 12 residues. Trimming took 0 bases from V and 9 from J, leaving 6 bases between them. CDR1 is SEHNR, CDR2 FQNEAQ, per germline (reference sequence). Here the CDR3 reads CASSLAGGEQFF. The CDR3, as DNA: TGTGCCAGCAGCTTAGCGGGGGGTGAGCAGTTCTTC.

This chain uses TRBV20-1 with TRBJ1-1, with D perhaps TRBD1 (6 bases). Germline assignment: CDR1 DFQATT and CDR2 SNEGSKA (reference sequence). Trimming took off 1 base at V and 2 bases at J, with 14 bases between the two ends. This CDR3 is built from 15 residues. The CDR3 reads CSARAIGGGNTEAFF. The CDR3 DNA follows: TGCAGTGCTAGAGCGATAGGGGGAGGCAACACTGAAGCTTTCTTT.

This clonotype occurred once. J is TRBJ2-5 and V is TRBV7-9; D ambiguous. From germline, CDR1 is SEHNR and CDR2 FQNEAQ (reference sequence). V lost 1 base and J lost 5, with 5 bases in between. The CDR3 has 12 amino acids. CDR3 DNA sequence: TGTGCCAGCAGCTTAGTTTTGGAGACCCAGTACTTC. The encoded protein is CASSLVLETQYF.

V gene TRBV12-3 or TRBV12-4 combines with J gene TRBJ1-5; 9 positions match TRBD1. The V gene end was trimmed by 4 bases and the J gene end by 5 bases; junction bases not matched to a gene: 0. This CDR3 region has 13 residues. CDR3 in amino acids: CASSWTGDQPQHF. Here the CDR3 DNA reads TGTGCCAGCAGTTGGACAGGGGATCAGCCCCAGCATTTT.

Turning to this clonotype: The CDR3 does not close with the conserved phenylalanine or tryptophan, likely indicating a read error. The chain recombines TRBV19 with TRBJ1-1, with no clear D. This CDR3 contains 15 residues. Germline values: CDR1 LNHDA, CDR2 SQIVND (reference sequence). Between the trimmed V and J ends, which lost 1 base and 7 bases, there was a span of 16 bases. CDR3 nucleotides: TGTGCCAGTAGTATAGTAGCCTACGCCGCGATTGAAGCTTTCCTT. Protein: CASSIVAYAAIEAFL.

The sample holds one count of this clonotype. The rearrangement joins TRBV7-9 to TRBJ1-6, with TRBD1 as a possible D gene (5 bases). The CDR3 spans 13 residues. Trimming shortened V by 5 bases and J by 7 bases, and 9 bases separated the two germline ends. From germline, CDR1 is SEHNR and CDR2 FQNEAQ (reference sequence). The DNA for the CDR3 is TGTGCCAGCAGCCCCCGGGACAATTCACCCCTCCACTTT. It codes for CASSPRDNSPLHF.

For the CDR3, the DNA is TGTGCCAGCAGCTTACGCAGCTATGGCTACACCTTC. Translating it yields CASSLRSYGYTF. This rearrangement joins TRBV7-2 to TRBJ1-2; D not certain. There are 12 residues in the CDR3. V lost 2 bases to trimming and J lost 4 bases, with 5 bases between them. CDR1 is SGHTA and CDR2 is FQGNSA in the germline V gene.

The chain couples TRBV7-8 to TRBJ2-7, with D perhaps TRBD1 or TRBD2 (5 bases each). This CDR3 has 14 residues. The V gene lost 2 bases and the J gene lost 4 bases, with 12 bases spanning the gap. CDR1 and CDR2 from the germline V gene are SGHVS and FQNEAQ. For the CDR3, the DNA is TGTGCCAGCAGCTTATATGGGACGACGTACGAGCAGTACTTC. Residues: CASSLYGTTYEQYF.

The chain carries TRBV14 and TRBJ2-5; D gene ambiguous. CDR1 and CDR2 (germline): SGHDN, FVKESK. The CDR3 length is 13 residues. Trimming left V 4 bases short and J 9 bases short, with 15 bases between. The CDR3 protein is CASSPGRAMAQYF. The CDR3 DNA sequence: TGTGCCAGCAGCCCCGGACGGGCAATGGCCCAGTACTTC.